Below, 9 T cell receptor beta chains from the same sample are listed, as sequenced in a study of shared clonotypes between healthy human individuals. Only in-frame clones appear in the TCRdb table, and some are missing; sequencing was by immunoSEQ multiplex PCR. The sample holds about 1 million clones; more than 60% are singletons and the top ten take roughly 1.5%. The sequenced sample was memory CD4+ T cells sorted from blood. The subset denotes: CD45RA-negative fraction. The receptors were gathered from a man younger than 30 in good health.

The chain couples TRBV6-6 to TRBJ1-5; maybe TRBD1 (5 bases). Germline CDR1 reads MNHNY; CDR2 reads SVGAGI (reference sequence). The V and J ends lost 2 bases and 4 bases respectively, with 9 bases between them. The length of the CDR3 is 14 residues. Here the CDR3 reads CASSYDRTNQPQHF. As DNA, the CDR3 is TGTGCCAGCAGTTACGACAGAACGAATCAGCCCCAGCATTTT.

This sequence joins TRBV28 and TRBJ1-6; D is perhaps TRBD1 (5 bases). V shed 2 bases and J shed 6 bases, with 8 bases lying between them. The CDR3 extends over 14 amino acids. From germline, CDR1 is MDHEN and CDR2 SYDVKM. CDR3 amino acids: CASSLQGGNSPLHF. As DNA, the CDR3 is TGTGCCAGCAGTTTACAGGGAGGTAATTCACCCCTCCACTTT.

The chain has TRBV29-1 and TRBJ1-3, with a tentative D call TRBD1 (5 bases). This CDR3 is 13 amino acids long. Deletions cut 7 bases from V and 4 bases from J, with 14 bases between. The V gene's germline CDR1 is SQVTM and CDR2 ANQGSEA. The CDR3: CSAGTLGGNTIYF. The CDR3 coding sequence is TGCAGCGCCGGGACCCTAGGGGGAAACACCATATATTTT.

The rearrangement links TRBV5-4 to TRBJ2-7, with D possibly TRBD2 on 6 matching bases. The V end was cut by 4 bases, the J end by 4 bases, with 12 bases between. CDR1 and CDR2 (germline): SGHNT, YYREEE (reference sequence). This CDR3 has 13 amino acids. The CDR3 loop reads CASSPGGEYEQYF. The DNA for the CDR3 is TGTGCCAGCAGCCCCGGCGGGGAATACGAGCAGTACTTC. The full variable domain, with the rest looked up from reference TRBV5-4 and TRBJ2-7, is ETGVTQSPTHLIKTRGQQVTLRCSSQSGHNTVSWYQQALGQGPQFIFQYYREEENGRGNFPPRFSGLQFPNYSSELNVNALELDDSALYLCASSPGGEYEQYFGPGTRLTVT.

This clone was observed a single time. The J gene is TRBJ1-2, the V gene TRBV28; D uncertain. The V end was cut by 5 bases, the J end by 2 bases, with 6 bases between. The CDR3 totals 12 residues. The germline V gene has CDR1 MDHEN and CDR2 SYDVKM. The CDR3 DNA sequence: TGTGCCAGCAGTCAGTGGAACTATGGCTACACCTTC. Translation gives CASSQWNYGYTF.

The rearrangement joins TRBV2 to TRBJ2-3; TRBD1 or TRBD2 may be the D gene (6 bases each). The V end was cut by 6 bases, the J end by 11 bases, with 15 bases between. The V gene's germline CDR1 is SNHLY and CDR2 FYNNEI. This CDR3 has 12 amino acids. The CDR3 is CASSPGGTMQYF. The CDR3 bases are TGTGCCAGCAGCCCTGGGGGGACAATGCAGTATTTT.

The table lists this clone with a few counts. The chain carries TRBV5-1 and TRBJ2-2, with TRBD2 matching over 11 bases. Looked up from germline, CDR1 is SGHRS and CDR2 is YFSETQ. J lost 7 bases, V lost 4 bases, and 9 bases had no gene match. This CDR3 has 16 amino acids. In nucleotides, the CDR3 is TGCGCCAGCAGCACCGCTAGCGGGGGGCGCGGCGGGGAGCTGTTTTTT. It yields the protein CASSTASGGRGGELFF.

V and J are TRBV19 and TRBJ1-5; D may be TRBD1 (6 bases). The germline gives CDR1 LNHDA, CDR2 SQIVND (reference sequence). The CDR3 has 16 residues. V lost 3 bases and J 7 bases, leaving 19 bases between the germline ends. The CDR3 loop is CASSIPARDRPQPQHF. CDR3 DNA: TGTGCCAGTAGTATCCCCGCCCGAGACAGGCCCCAGCCCCAGCATTTT. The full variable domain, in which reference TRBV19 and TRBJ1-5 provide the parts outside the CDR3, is DGGITQSPKYLFRKEGQNVTLSCEQNLNHDAMYWYRQDPGQGLRLIYYSQIVNDFQKGDIAEGYSVSREKKESFPLTVTSAQKNPTAFYLCASSIPARDRPQPQHFGDGTRLSIL.

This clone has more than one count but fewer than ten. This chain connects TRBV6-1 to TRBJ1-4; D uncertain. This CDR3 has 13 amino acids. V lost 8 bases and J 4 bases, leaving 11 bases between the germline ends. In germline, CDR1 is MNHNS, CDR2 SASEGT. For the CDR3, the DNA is TGTGCCAGCGAGGTGAGGATTAATGAAAAACTGTTTTTT. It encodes CASEVRINEKLFF.